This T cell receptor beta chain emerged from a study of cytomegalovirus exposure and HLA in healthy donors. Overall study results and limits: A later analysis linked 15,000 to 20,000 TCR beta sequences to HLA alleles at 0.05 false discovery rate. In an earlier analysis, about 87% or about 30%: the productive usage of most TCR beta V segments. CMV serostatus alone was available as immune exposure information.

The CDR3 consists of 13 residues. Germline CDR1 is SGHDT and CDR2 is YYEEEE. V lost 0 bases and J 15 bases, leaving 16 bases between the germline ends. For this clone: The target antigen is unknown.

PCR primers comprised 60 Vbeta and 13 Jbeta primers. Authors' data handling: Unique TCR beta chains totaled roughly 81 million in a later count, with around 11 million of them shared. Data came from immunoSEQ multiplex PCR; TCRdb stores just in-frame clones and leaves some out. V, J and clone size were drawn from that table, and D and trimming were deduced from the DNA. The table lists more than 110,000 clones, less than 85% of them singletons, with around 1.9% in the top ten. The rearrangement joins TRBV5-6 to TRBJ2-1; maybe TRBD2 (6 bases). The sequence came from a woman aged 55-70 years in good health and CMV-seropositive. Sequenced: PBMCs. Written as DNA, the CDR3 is TGTGCCAGCAGCTTGGGCGGGACCCCCGCAACGTTCTTC. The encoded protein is CASSLGGTPATFF.